Each of the 4 T cell receptor beta chains below was sequenced from the same sample in a study of cytotoxic CD8 clonotypes in ibrutinib-treated CLL. TCRdb's table, derived via immunoSEQ multiplex PCR, lists solely in-frame clones and lacks some. The data show 140,000 to 150,000 clones, roughly 76% seen once. This specimen was PBMCs, taken after 24 months of ibrutinib treatment. The receptors originated from a human donor with chronic lymphocytic leukemia.

This clone was recorded once. V gene TRBV18 combines with J gene TRBJ2-7, with 10 bases that match TRBD1. CDR1 KGHSH and CDR2 LQKENI come from the germline V gene. This CDR3 has 14 residues. V shed 2 bases and J 9 bases; nucleotides not matched to a gene: 7. The CDR3 here is CASSPVTGGWGQYF. CDR3 nucleotides: TGTGCCAGCTCACCAGTGACAGGGGGCTGGGGGCAGTACTTC.

The sample holds one count of this clone. The J gene is TRBJ1-4, the V gene TRBV28; tentatively, D is TRBD1 (5 bases). Trimming shortened V by 8 bases and J by 1 base, and 11 bases separated the two germline ends. This CDR3 is 14 amino acids long. Germline CDR1 is MDHEN and CDR2 is SYDVKM. CDR3 nucleotides: TGTGCCAGCCAGTCTGGGGGAACTAATGAAAAACTGTTTTTT. Its translation: CASQSGGTNEKLFF.

This clone was detected a few times. The chain employs TRBV7-9 and TRBJ2-2; D perhaps matches TRBD2 (7 bases). Trimming cost V 5 bases and J 4 bases, with 17 bases left between them. Germline-derived CDR1 and CDR2 are SEHNR and FQNEAQ (reference sequence). The CDR3 covers 16 residues. The CDR3 sequence: CASSPGGQVLTGELFF. The CDR3 DNA sequence: TGTGCCAGCAGCCCCGGGGGGCAGGTCCTCACCGGGGAGCTGTTTTTT.

The chain is built from TRBV28 and TRBJ1-2; 9 nucleotides agree with TRBD1. V lost 3 bases to trimming and J lost 8 bases; unmatched junction nucleotides: 10. Germline CDR1 and CDR2: MDHEN and SYDVKM. This CDR3 spans 15 amino acids. CDR3 in DNA: TGTGCCAGCAGTTTCCCGCCGGGGGACAGGGACGGCTACACCTTC. Protein product: CASSFPPGDRDGYTF.